The entry that follows covers one TCR beta chain sequence. Its antigen is not known. The data derive from a study of cytomegalovirus exposure and HLA in healthy donors. Study-wide background: The study's early data release held roughly 91 million unique TCRs from HLA-typed donors.

Findings of the study overall: When presence/absence was analysed, sequencing depth was taken to be roughly uniform across donors. A further, later analysis showed that HLA-associated TCR beta chains (compared with equally common others) were more clonally expanded. Cytomegalovirus-associated TCR beta chains were listed, numbering roughly 150.

The PCR employed 60 Vbeta primers together with 13 Jbeta primers. Profiled with immunoSEQ multiplex PCR; TCRdb holds only in-frame clones, not every one. This listing includes about 100,000 clones. The CDR3 is 14 residues long. V lost 1 base and J lost 0, with 8 bases in between. In germline, CDR1 is SGHRS, CDR2 YFSETQ. This clonotype was sampled from a girl between 5 and 17 years old in good health and CMV-seropositive. The chain links TRBV5-1 to TRBJ2-7; D is uncertain. The sample was PBMCs. The CDR3 nucleotides read TGCGCCAGCAGCTTGAACGCGGCCTCCTACGAGCAGTACTTC. Its protein product is CASSLNAASYEQYF.